Given below is one T cell receptor (beta chain) in context. Its antigen target is currently unknown. Base qualities were left out, and no much larger clone turns up one base away. This entry is derived from a study of identical twins' blood T cells (dated by TCRdb to between 2011 and 2013). The study in broad terms: Approximately 52 million Illumina reads were obtained across roughly 12 libraries, comprising six alpha-chain and six beta-chain libraries. TCR alpha and beta chain repertoires of three pairs of monozygous twins were compared using next-generation sequencing to assess genetic influence on repertoire formation.

Donors were six healthy women forming three monozygous twin pairs. All three twin pairs had been reared together and were thought likely to have met the same infectious agents and vaccines. TCR cDNA libraries were prepared from RNA that was isolated from peripheral blood mononuclear cells. The CDR3, cysteine through phenylalanine, is 14 amino acids long. Only the CDR3 DNA is retained, 42 bases long and in frame from the first base. The library came from 5' RACE. The sequencer was an Illumina Genome Analyzer IIx. RNA-based TCR cDNA libraries were prepared by a previously described protocol with several modifications. To prevent cross-contamination, barcodes specific to each sample were added to both ends of every TCR cDNA library during cDNA synthesis and amplification. The study's processing was this. Between about 90,000 and nearly 550,000 clonotypes were identified per individual, and about 2 to 3.6 million CDR3-containing reads were obtained per library. After reads with improper barcode index combinations were thrown out, a cloneset for each library was built using the MiTCR software. MiTCR filtered or rescued low-quality reads and corrected PCR and sequencing errors when assembling CDR3 clonotypes. Artificial out-of-frame clonotypes were mapped to in-frame sequences, with one indel allowed in the CDR3, and then removed. Similarity of V and J gene usage between donors was measured as Jensen-Shannon divergence divided by mean entropy. TCRdb trimmed the raw reads at Q25, called clones with MiXCR and kept productive beta chains. Each CDR3 protein appears once, grouped with its most common genes and DNA. The V and J calls and clone size are TCRdb's, not the authors'. The sample records about 370,000 distinct CDR3 sequences, more than 25% of which are singletons. Roughly 5.5% of the sample comes from the top ten.

Findings and caveats that apply to the study as a whole: V gene usage was reported to be markedly more similar within twin pairs than between unrelated donors, even among non-selected out-of-frame TCRbeta clonotypes. Among the most abundant TCRbeta clonotypes, more CDR3 sequences were shared by each donor with her twin than with unrelated donors. Environmental influences could not be excluded as an explanation for twin similarity, since twins were reared together. Validation by independent studies was stated to be required for the proposed role of the TCRalpha J segment in MHC recognition during thymic selection. The number of CDR3 clonotypes shared between two donors was mainly determined by the product of the cloneset sizes of the two donors, and no clear deviation from this trend was shown by twins.

The specimen sequenced was PBMCs. The V gene is TRBV21-1 and the J gene is TRBJ2-3; the D segment call TRBD2 is taken from the table without a DNA check. TRBV21-1 is a documented pseudogene. The sequence was obtained from a woman aged 18 to 55 in good health. The DNA sequence is given as TGTGCCAGCAGCACTCGAGGGAACACAGGTACGCAGTATTTT. Translation gives CASSTRGNTGTQYF.